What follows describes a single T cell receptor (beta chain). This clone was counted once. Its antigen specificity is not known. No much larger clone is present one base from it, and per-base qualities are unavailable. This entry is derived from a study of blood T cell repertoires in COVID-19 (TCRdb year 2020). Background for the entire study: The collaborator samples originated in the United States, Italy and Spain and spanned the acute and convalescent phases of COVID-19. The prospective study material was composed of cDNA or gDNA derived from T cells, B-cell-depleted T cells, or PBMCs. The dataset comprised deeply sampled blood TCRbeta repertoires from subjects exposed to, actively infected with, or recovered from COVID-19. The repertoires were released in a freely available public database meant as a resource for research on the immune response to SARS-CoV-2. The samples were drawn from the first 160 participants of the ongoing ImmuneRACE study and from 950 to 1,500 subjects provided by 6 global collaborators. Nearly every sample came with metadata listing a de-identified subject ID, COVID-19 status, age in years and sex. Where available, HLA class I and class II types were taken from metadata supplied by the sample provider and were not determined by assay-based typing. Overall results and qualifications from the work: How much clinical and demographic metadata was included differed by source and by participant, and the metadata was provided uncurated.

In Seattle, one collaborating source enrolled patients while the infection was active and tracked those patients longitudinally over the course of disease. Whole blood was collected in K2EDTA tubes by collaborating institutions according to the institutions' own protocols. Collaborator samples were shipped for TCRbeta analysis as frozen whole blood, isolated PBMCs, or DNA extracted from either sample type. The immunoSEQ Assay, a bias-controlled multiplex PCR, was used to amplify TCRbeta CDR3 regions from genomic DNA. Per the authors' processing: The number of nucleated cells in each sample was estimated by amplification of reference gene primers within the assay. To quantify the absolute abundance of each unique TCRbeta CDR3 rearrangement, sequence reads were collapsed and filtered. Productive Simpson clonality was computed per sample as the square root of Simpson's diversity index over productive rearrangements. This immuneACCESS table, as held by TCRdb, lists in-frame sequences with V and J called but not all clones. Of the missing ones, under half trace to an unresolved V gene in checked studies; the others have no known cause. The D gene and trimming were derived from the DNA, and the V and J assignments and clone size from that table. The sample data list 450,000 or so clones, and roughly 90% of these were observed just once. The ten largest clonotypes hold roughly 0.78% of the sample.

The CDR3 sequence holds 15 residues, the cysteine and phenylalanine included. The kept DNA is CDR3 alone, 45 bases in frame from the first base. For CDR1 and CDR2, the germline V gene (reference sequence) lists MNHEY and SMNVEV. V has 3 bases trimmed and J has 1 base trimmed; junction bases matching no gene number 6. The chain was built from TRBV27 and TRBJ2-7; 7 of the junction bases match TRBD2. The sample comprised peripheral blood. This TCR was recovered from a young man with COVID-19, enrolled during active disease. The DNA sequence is TGTGCCAGCAGTTTTAATGGGGGGGGTTCCTACGAGCAGTACTTC. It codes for CASSFNGGGSYEQYF.